The 24 T cell receptor beta chains given below trace back to one sample, sequenced in a study of T cell repertoires in cytomegalovirus infection. TCRdb redid the calling of the reads with MiXCR, one entry per CDR3 protein. This sample carries fewer than 350,000 distinct CDR3 sequences, about a sixth of them seen once, and the ten largest clones take about 12%. The specimen sequenced was PBMCs. Receptors were obtained from a human donor in good health (CMV status not recorded). Some clones in this sample may be carry-over from other donors' samples.

The chain is built from TRBV5-4 and TRBJ1-6; 10 bases fit TRBD1. The CDR3 totals 15 residues. Per germline, CDR1 SGHNT and CDR2 YYREEE (reference sequence). V was pared by 4 bases and J by 8 bases, with 6 bases of the junction left unmatched. The CDR3 sequence: CASSTRTGGDSPLHF. Written as DNA, the CDR3 is TGTGCCAGCAGCACGCGGACAGGGGGGGATTCACCCCTCCACTTT.

This clonotype was seen ten or more times. This chain links TRBV7-2 with TRBJ1-3; D is undetermined. Germline loops: CDR1 SGHTA, CDR2 FQGNSA. Trimming cost V 1 base and J 1 base, with 11 bases left between them. The CDR3 runs to 16 residues. Here the CDR3 reads CASSLVAFGSGNTIYF. CDR3 bases: TGTGCCAGCAGCTTAGTTGCATTCGGGTCTGGAAACACCATATATTTT.

The chain employs TRBV25-1 and TRBJ1-4; tentative D call: TRBD1 (5 bases). The germline V gene has CDR1 MGHDK and CDR2 SYGVNS. The length of the CDR3 is 14 residues. The V and J ends lost 3 bases and 6 bases respectively, with 11 bases between them. The CDR3: CASSDQTVDEKLFF. The CDR3 DNA is TGTGCCAGCAGTGATCAGACAGTAGATGAAAAACTGTTTTTT.

The rearrangement joins TRBV5-1 to TRBJ2-2, with D uncertain. This CDR3 region has 16 residues. CDR1 is SGHRS and CDR2 is YFSETQ in the germline V gene. Trimming removed 0 bases at V and 4 bases at J, with 13 bases between. CDR3 sequence: CASSLAGAQTTGELFF. CDR3 DNA: TGCGCCAGCAGCTTGGCAGGCGCGCAAACCACCGGGGAGCTGTTTTTT.

This clonotype turned up a few times. The chain combines TRBV28 with TRBJ1-2, with D possibly TRBD1 on 6 matching bases. The germline V gene encodes CDR1 MDHEN and CDR2 SYDVKM. V lost 3 bases to trimming and J lost 6 bases, with 14 bases between them. The CDR3 has 14 amino acids. The CDR3 nucleotides are TGTGCCAGCAGTTTCATTTTATACAGGGATGGCTACACCTTC. Protein product: CASSFILYRDGYTF.

This chain joins TRBV5-4 and TRBJ2-3; 15 bases match TRBD2. CDR1 is SGHNT and CDR2 is YYREEE in the germline V gene (reference sequence). The CDR3 has 16 amino acids. Germline trimming cut 4 bases from V and 6 bases from J; bases unmatched to any gene: 6. DNA of the CDR3: TGTGCCAGCAGCCTCGGACTAGCGGGGGGGCGTGATACGCAGTATTTT. It encodes CASSLGLAGGRDTQYF.

Many counts were recorded for this clonotype. The chain carries TRBV27 and TRBJ2-7, with D possibly matching TRBD1 (6 bases). The CDR3 totals 13 residues. V shed 5 bases and J shed 3 bases, with 11 bases lying between them. CDR1 and CDR2 (germline): MNHEY, SMNVEV (reference sequence). The CDR3 sequence is CASSPRTDYEQYF. The CDR3, as DNA: TGTGCCAGCAGTCCCAGGACAGACTACGAGCAGTACTTC.

The J gene is TRBJ2-7, the V gene TRBV2, with a possible D match to TRBD1 (6 bases). CDR3 length: 13 residues. Trimming took 8 bases from V and 5 from J, leaving 16 bases between them. Germline V gene sequence: CDR1 SNHLY, CDR2 FYNNEI. CDR3 region: CASGHRDTHEQYF. In nucleotides, the CDR3 is TGTGCCAGCGGACACCGGGACACCCACGAGCAGTACTTC.

The rearrangement joins TRBV28 to TRBJ2-7, with 8 positions matching TRBD2. Trimming removed 5 bases from V and 4 bases from J; junction bases left unmatched: 13. CDR1 and CDR2 (germline): MDHEN, SYDVKM. This CDR3 comprises 16 residues. The CDR3 DNA sequence: TGTGCCAGCAGTCCCCCGTCCGGGACTAGTTCTTACGAGCAGTACTTC. It yields the protein CASSPPSGTSSYEQYF.

This clonotype was observed a handful of times. The V and J genes are TRBV5-5 and TRBJ2-7; the D call may be TRBD1 or TRBD2 (5 bases each). The V gene's germline CDR1 is SGHKS and CDR2 YYEKEE (reference sequence). With 2 bases removed from V and 0 bases from J, the gap between germline ends came to 12 bases. The CDR3 totals 15 residues. The DNA for the CDR3 is TGTGCCAGCAGCTTTCGAGGGGCGGTCTCCTACGAGCAGTACTTC. Amino acids: CASSFRGAVSYEQYF.

This clonotype appeared many times. This chain joins TRBV7-2 and TRBJ1-2; the match to TRBD1 covers 8 bases. Trimming cost V 6 bases and J 4 bases; bases outside gene matches: 7. The germline CDR1 and CDR2 sequences are SGHTA and FQGNSA. There are 14 residues in the CDR3. This CDR3 is CASSTVRGPYGYTF. CDR3 sequence (DNA): TGTGCCAGCAGTACTGTCAGGGGGCCCTATGGCTACACCTTC.

This clonotype was observed at least ten times. The chain joins TRBV7-2 to TRBJ1-1; the D gene is possibly TRBD1 (5 bases). Germline CDR1 SGHTA, CDR2 FQGNSA. CDR3 length: 17 amino acids. Trimming removed 1 base from V and 6 bases from J, with 21 bases in between. The CDR3 region has the DNA TGTGCCAGCAGCTTAGGATGGGTGTTCAGGGAAAGTGCTGAAGCTTTCTTT. It is translated as CASSLGWVFRESAEAFF.

This CDR3 is CASSEMTGQPYEQYF. The CDR3 coding sequence is TGTGCCAGCAGTGAAATGACAGGACAACCCTACGAGCAGTACTTC. The J gene is TRBJ2-7, the V gene TRBV2, with D perhaps TRBD1 (6 bases). The germline CDR1 and CDR2 sequences are SNHLY and FYNNEI. With 2 bases removed from V and 2 bases from J, the gap between germline ends came to 13 bases. CDR3 length: 15 residues.

This clonotype was detected many times. V usage is TRBV7-9 and J usage is TRBJ1-4; tentatively, D is TRBD1 (6 bases). In germline, CDR1 is SEHNR, CDR2 FQNEAQ (reference sequence). This CDR3 comprises 15 residues. With 4 bases removed from V and 4 bases from J, the gap between germline ends came to 13 bases. Written as DNA, the CDR3 is TGTGCCAGCAGCTATGGGACACTTCGTAATGAAAAACTGTTTTTT. Translation gives CASSYGTLRNEKLFF.

The V gene is TRBV5-8, the J gene TRBJ2-1; the D gene is possibly TRBD2 (6 bases). The CDR3 totals 17 residues. Germline V CDR1 and CDR2: SGHTS, YDEGEE. V lost 0 bases and J lost 4, with 17 bases in between. The CDR3 DNA reads as TGTGCCAGCAGCTTGGGGGCGGGACTGCCTCATTACAATGAGCAGTTCTTC. Protein: CASSLGAGLPHYNEQFF. Full variable domain (rest looked up from reference TRBV5-8 and TRBJ2-1): EAGVTQSPTHLIKTRGQQATLRCSPISGHTSVYWYQQALGLGLQFLLWYDEGEERNRGNFPPRFSGRQFPNYSSELNVNALELEDSALYLCASSLGAGLPHYNEQFFGPGTRLTVL.

The gene calls are TRBV2 and TRBJ2-3; the D is unclear. Trimming removed 5 bases from V and 12 bases from J, with 12 bases in between. The CDR3 has 11 amino acids. CDR1 is SNHLY, CDR2 FYNNEI, per germline. CDR3 loop: CASSLSNTQYF. The DNA for the CDR3 is TGTGCCAGCAGTTTATCCAACACCCAGTATTTT.

This clonotype has a handful of counts. The rearrangement links TRBV20-1 to TRBJ2-5, with D perhaps TRBD2 (5 bases). Trimming removed 1 base from V and 1 base from J, with 10 bases in between. The CDR3 has 14 amino acids. Germline assignment: CDR1 DFQATT and CDR2 SNEGSKA (reference sequence). Here the CDR3 reads CSARGDEGQETQYF. CDR3 nucleotides: TGCAGTGCTAGAGGCGACGAGGGCCAAGAGACCCAGTACTTC.

The chain carries TRBV11-2 and TRBJ2-1; D may be TRBD1 (5 bases). The length of the CDR3 is 16 residues. V lost 6 bases, J lost 4 bases, and 19 bases lay in between. Germline CDR1 is SGHAT and CDR2 is FQNNGV. CDR3 sequence (DNA): TGTGCCAGCAGGCCTAGAGTTGGGGCTGTATACAATGAGCAGTTCTTC. It is translated as CASRPRVGAVYNEQFF.

This clonotype occurred many times. This rearrangement joins TRBV12-3 or TRBV12-4 to TRBJ2-7; unclear D gene. V was pared by 1 base and J by 6 bases, with 7 bases between. The CDR3 consists of 12 residues. CDR3 coding DNA: TGTGCCAGCAGTTTAGGGCCGAGCGAGCAGTACTTC. As protein: CASSLGPSEQYF.

Many counts were recorded for this clonotype. The V call is TRBV12-3 or TRBV12-4, the J call TRBJ1-1; TRBD1 might be the D (6 bases). The CDR3 is made up of 14 amino acids. The ends were cut back, 7 bases at V and 1 base at J, with 13 bases in the middle. The DNA for the CDR3 is TGTGCCAGCAAGGAGGGGGAGTGGAACACTGAAGCTTTCTTT. Protein product: CASKEGEWNTEAFF.

This clonotype was found many times. The DNA for the CDR3 is TGTGCCAGCAGTTACTCCTTGACAGGGGGCTCCTACGAGCAGTACTTC. This encodes CASSYSLTGGSYEQYF. V gene TRBV6-6 combines with J gene TRBJ2-7; 9 bases map to TRBD1. Germline V gene sequence: CDR1 MNHNY, CDR2 SVGAGI (reference sequence). The trim removed 0 bases at V and 0 bases at J, leaving 3 bases unmatched. This CDR3 is 16 amino acids long.

This clonotype was counted a few times. V usage is TRBV2 and J usage is TRBJ2-3; D tentatively fits TRBD1 or TRBD2 (5 bases each). This CDR3 spans 15 amino acids. Germline CDR1 SNHLY, CDR2 FYNNEI. With 5 bases removed from V and 4 bases from J, the gap between germline ends came to 16 bases. The CDR3 is CASSSTGQVADTQYF. The DNA of the CDR3 is TGTGCCAGCAGTTCTACGGGGCAGGTGGCAGATACGCAGTATTTT.

The chain joins TRBV28 to TRBJ1-2; unclear D gene. V was pared by 0 bases and J by 6 bases, with 8 bases between. Germline-derived CDR1 and CDR2 are MDHEN and SYDVKM. The CDR3 loop spans 13 amino acids. The CDR3 DNA sequence: TGTGCCAGCAGTTTATGGAGAGGGAATGGCTACACCTTC. Its protein is CASSLWRGNGYTF.

This clonotype occurred a few times. The chain has TRBV28 and TRBJ1-2; TRBD1 matches at 7 bases. This CDR3 is built from 15 residues. With V trimmed by 3 bases and J by 0 bases, 4 bases remained unmatched. Germline V CDR1 and CDR2: MDHEN, SYDVKM. The CDR3 protein is CASSFTGVANYGYTF. As DNA, the CDR3 is TGTGCCAGCAGTTTCACAGGGGTAGCTAACTATGGCTACACCTTC.